This T cell receptor (beta chain) was identified during a study of Tregs in tolerant kidney transplant recipients. Assay: immunoSEQ multiplex PCR; the TCRdb copy retains only in-frame clones and omits some. The sample holds approximately 90,000 clones; approximately 92% are singletons and the top ten take about 4.9%. A word on this clone: Its antigen is currently unknown.

Unstimulated regulatory T cells (CD4+CD25+CD127-), CD4+CD25- non-regulatory cells, CD4 and CD8 cells were FACS-sorted from thawed PBMCs. Study-level findings and limits: Biological reproducibility was not directly addressed, but technical replication error appeared minimal. Tregs expanded with activated donor B cells seemed most donor-specific. Findings come from small patient numbers and require larger validation.

CDR1 and CDR2 from the germline V gene are LGHNA and YNFKEQ. The CDR3 contains 17 residues. After removal of 4 bases from V and 0 bases from J, the junction contained 2 bases not matched to a gene. The receptor's source is a human donor in good health. Specimen: CD8+ T cells from blood. The J gene is TRBJ2-6, the V gene TRBV4-2, with 11 bases identical to TRBD1. The DNA for the CDR3 is TGTGCCAGCAGCCCGGGGACAGGGGGCTCTGGGGCCAACGTCCTGACTTTC. Its protein product is CASSPGTGGSGANVLTF.